One and the same sample provided the 31 T cell receptor beta chains below, sequenced in a study of control samples from healthy donors and cancer patients. Profiling relied on immunoSEQ multiplex PCR, and the TCRdb table lists in-frame clones only, not all of them. The sample includes approximately 180,000 clones, 94% of them seen just once. Specimen: blood. All receptors come from a woman younger than 35 in good health.

This chain connects TRBV6-5 to TRBJ1-6; D ambiguous. Per germline, CDR1 MNHEY and CDR2 SVGAGI. V was pared by 3 bases and J by 10 bases, with 13 bases between. The CDR3 runs 14 residues. As DNA, the CDR3 is TGTGCCAGCAGTTATCAGGTCTCGACCTCACCCCTCCACTTT. Translating it yields CASSYQVSTSPLHF.

The chain couples TRBV7-9 to TRBJ1-2; the D gene is possibly TRBD1 (6 bases). The CDR3 covers 14 residues. In germline, CDR1 is SEHNR, CDR2 FQNEAQ (reference sequence). Trimming took 5 bases from V and 4 from J, leaving 14 bases between them. The CDR3 is CASSAGGGAYGYTF. The CDR3 DNA reads TGTGCCAGCAGCGCCGGGGGCGGGGCCTATGGCTACACCTTC.

The J gene is TRBJ1-1, the V gene TRBV6-5, with D perhaps matching TRBD1 (5 bases). The length of the CDR3 is 13 residues. The V gene lost 6 bases and the J gene lost 3 bases, with 11 bases spanning the gap. In germline, CDR1 is MNHEY, CDR2 SVGAGI. This CDR3 is CASSPGTYTEAFF. As DNA, the CDR3 is TGTGCCAGCAGCCCCGGGACGTACACTGAAGCTTTCTTT.

The chain uses TRBV6-5 and TRBJ1-4; no clear D gene. The CDR3 is 15 residues long. Germline V gives CDR1 MNHEY, CDR2 SVGAGI. The V and J ends lost 5 bases and 0 bases respectively, with 10 bases between them. CDR3 in DNA: TGTGCCAGCAGTCCCCTGGCGGCAACTAATGAAAAACTGTTTTTT. Translation: CASSPLAATNEKLFF.

The chain recombines TRBV5-6 with TRBJ1-1, with D perhaps matching TRBD1 (6 bases). CDR1 is SGHDT, CDR2 YYEEEE, per germline. The V and J ends lost 0 bases and 8 bases respectively, with 14 bases between them. The length of the CDR3 is 14 residues. The CDR3 reads CASSLAWAGDEAFF. The CDR3 DNA is TGTGCCAGCAGCTTGGCCTGGGCAGGGGACGAAGCTTTCTTT.

The rearrangement links TRBV6-4 to TRBJ2-2, with a possible D match to TRBD1 (5 bases). V gave up 6 bases and J gave up 1 base, with 12 bases separating them. This CDR3 is 15 amino acids long. Germline CDR1 is MRHNA and CDR2 is SNTAGT. The CDR3 protein is CASSPSGWNTGELFF. CDR3 in DNA: TGTGCCAGCAGCCCGTCAGGGTGGAACACCGGGGAGCTGTTTTTT.

The chain links TRBV13 to TRBJ2-2; possible D gene TRBD2, 6 bases. This CDR3 spans 17 amino acids. CDR1 and CDR2 from the germline V gene are PRHDT and FYEKMQ (reference sequence). Trimming left V 1 base short and J 1 base short, with 13 bases between. The CDR3 here is CASSLVIGDLNTGELFF. In DNA, the CDR3 is TGTGCCAGCAGCTTAGTTATCGGGGACTTGAACACCGGGGAGCTGTTTTTT.

The chain joins TRBV6-6 to TRBJ2-2; weak D call: TRBD1 (6 bases). CDR1 and CDR2 from the germline V gene are MNHNY and SVGAGI (reference sequence). With 2 bases removed from V and 1 base from J, the gap between germline ends came to 11 bases. CDR3 length: 16 amino acids. Here the CDR3 DNA reads TGTGCCAGCAGTTACCGAGGGGGAGTGAACACCGGGGAGCTGTTTTTT. It yields the protein CASSYRGGVNTGELFF.

Regarding this clone: At the DNA level, this CDR3 is encoded by other sequences in the same sample as well. J is TRBJ1-1 and V is TRBV7-2; D may be TRBD1 (6 bases). The germline V gene has CDR1 SGHTA and CDR2 FQGNSA. The length of the CDR3 is 14 residues. Trimming stripped 3 bases from V and 1 base from J, with 9 bases between. The CDR3 is CASSLKGGNTEAFF. The CDR3 DNA reads as TGTGCCAGCAGCTTGAAGGGGGGGAACACTGAAGCTTTCTTT. The full variable domain, in which reference TRBV7-2 and TRBJ1-1 provide the parts outside the CDR3, is GAGVSQSPSNKVTEKGKDVELRCDPISGHTALYWYRQSLGQGLEFLIYFQGNSAPDKSGLPSDRFSAERTGGSVSTLTIQRTQQEDSAVYLCASSLKGGNTEAFFGQGTRLTVV.

This chain joins TRBV15 and TRBJ1-1; D gene unclear. Germline CDR1 and CDR2: LNHNV and YYDKDF (reference sequence). The CDR3 runs 16 residues. Deletions cut 0 bases from V and 4 bases from J, with 15 bases between. The CDR3 loop is CATSRDRVAPGTEAFF. As DNA, the CDR3 is TGTGCCACCAGCAGAGATAGGGTGGCACCCGGCACTGAAGCTTTCTTT.

The V call is TRBV2, the J call TRBJ1-5; 9 bases are shared with TRBD1. This CDR3 has 15 residues. V trimming: 6 bases; J trimming: 7 bases; junction bases outside the gene matches: 10. Germline CDR1 SNHLY, CDR2 FYNNEI. Here the CDR3 reads CASRRTGVDGQPQHF. CDR3 coding DNA: TGTGCCAGCAGGAGGACAGGGGTCGACGGACAGCCCCAGCATTTT.

The gene calls are TRBV7-6 and TRBJ2-1; TRBD2 agrees at 10 bases. The germline V gene has CDR1 SGHVS and CDR2 FNYEAQ. The CDR3 has 17 amino acids. V lost 5 bases to trimming and J lost 1 base; unmatched junction nucleotides: 8. The CDR3 coding sequence is TGTGCCAGCAGCGACGACTCTAGCGGGGGTTCCTACAATGAGCAGTTCTTC. This translates into CASSDDSSGGSYNEQFF. Combining the CDR3 with reference TRBV7-6 and TRBJ2-1 gives the whole variable domain GAGVSQSPRYKVTKRGQDVALRCDPISGHVSLYWYRQALGQGPEFLTYFNYEAQQDKSGLPNDRFSAERPEGSISTLTIQRTEQRDSAMYRCASSDDSSGGSYNEQFFGPGTRLTVL.

The V gene is TRBV4-2, the J gene TRBJ1-5; tentatively, D is TRBD1 (5 bases). The V gene lost 2 bases and the J gene lost 7 bases, with 21 bases spanning the gap. Germline CDR1 LGHNA, CDR2 YNFKEQ. This CDR3 region has 17 residues. The CDR3, as DNA: TGTGCCAGCAGCCAAACCATCCAGGGTTCAGGAGGACAGCCCCAGCATTTT. Its protein is CASSQTIQGSGGQPQHF.

The chain is built from TRBV9 and TRBJ1-3; D is unclear. The CDR3 contains 16 residues. The germline CDR1 and CDR2 sequences are SGDLS and YYNGEE. Trimming left V 3 bases short and J 4 bases short, with 17 bases between. CDR3 amino acids: CASSALAEASGNTIYF. In DNA form, the CDR3 reads TGTGCCAGCAGCGCACTCGCCGAGGCTTCGGGAAACACCATATATTTT.

V and J are TRBV12-3 or TRBV12-4 and TRBJ1-2; the D gene is possibly TRBD1 (6 bases). The CDR3 has 13 residues. Trimming removed 4 bases at V and 7 bases at J, with 13 bases between. The CDR3 coding sequence is TGTGCCAGCAGTTGGGGGGGGCGAGTTGGCTACACCTTC. Its protein product is CASSWGGRVGYTF.

The chain recombines TRBV5-1 with TRBJ2-3, with 8 bases fitting TRBD2. Germline values: CDR1 SGHRS, CDR2 YFSETQ. After removal of 0 bases from V and 6 bases from J, the junction contained 6 bases not matched to a gene. CDR3 size: 15 residues. The CDR3 sequence is CASSLDAGGSDTQYF. The DNA for the CDR3 is TGCGCCAGCAGCTTGGACGCGGGGGGAAGCGATACGCAGTATTTT.

This chain joins TRBV7-9 and TRBJ1-1; D is perhaps TRBD1 (5 bases). The CDR3 spans 14 residues. Germline V gives CDR1 SEHNR, CDR2 FQNEAQ (reference sequence). V was shortened by 3 bases and J by 0 bases, with 8 bases between the two germline ends. This CDR3 reads CASSLGTLNTEAFF. DNA of the CDR3: TGTGCCAGCAGCTTGGGGACGTTGAACACTGAAGCTTTCTTT.

The CDR3 region has the DNA TGTGCCAGCAGCTTAGATCATAACTATAACAATGAGCAGTTCTTC. It specifies CASSLDHNYNNEQFF. V and J are TRBV11-2 and TRBJ2-1; D is undetermined. The CDR3 totals 15 residues. CDR1 SGHAT and CDR2 FQNNGV come from the germline V gene. The V end lost 0 bases, the J end lost 5 bases, and 11 bases lay between the germline ends.

This clone was counted a single time. The DNA of the CDR3 is TGTGCCAGCAGTTACTCAGTGACAGGGGCTGGAAACACCATATATTTT. This sequence encodes CASSYSVTGAGNTIYF. The chain recombines TRBV6-5 with TRBJ1-3, with 8 nucleotides matching TRBD1. This CDR3 is 16 amino acids long. Germline V gene lookup returns CDR1 MNHEY and CDR2 SVGAGI. J was trimmed by 2 bases and V by 0 bases; bases with no gene match: 3.

J is TRBJ1-3 and V is TRBV28; D might be TRBD1 (5 bases). CDR1 and CDR2 from the germline V gene are MDHEN and SYDVKM. V was shortened by 1 base and J by 1 base, with 5 bases between the two germline ends. The CDR3 is 14 amino acids. Written as DNA, the CDR3 is TGTGCCAGCAGTTTATACAGGTCTGGAAACACCATATATTTT. It codes for CASSLYRSGNTIYF. Filled out from reference TRBV28 and TRBJ1-3, the complete variable domain reads DVKVTQSSRYLVKRTGEKVFLECVQDMDHENMFWYRQDPGLGLRLIYFSYDVKMKEKGDIPEGYSVSREKKERFSLILESASTNQTSMYLCASSLYRSGNTIYFGEGSWLTVV.

The chain couples TRBV6-5 to TRBJ2-5, with 11 bases aligning to TRBD2. The CDR3 length is 16 residues. CDR1 and CDR2 (germline): MNHEY, SVGAGI. The trim removed 4 bases at V and 2 bases at J, leaving 6 bases unmatched. The CDR3 here is CASSSPRTSGQETQYF. The CDR3 coding sequence is TGTGCCAGCAGTTCCCCTCGGACTAGCGGGCAAGAGACCCAGTACTTC.

The chain carries TRBV4-3 and TRBJ2-7; TRBD2 agrees at 7 bases. Germline V gene lookup returns CDR1 LGHNA and CDR2 YSLEER. V lost 0 bases to trimming and J lost 1 base; unmatched junction nucleotides: 0. The CDR3 totals 14 residues. CDR3 sequence: CASSQEAGSYEQYF. In DNA form, the CDR3 reads TGCGCCAGCAGCCAAGAAGCGGGGTCCTACGAGCAGTACTTC.

The chain uses TRBV6-6 and TRBJ2-1; 14 nucleotides match TRBD2. V gave up 9 bases and J gave up 8 bases; unmatched junction bases: 9. Per germline, CDR1 MNHNY and CDR2 SVGAGI (reference sequence). This CDR3 has 15 residues. CDR3 bases: TGTGCCAGTAAGACCGGGACTAGCGGGAGATATGAGCAGTTCTTC. As protein: CASKTGTSGRYEQFF.

This chain uses TRBV5-4 with TRBJ1-2; D ambiguous. V lost 4 bases to trimming and J lost 6 bases, with 16 bases between them. Germline lookup yields CDR1 SGHNT and CDR2 YYREEE (reference sequence). The CDR3 consists of 14 residues. The CDR3 protein is CASSPTALSDGYTF. The CDR3 DNA is TGTGCCAGCAGCCCAACAGCCCTCTCGGATGGCTACACCTTC.

The rearrangement uses TRBV9 and TRBJ1-1, with a tentative D call TRBD1 (6 bases). Germline values: CDR1 SGDLS, CDR2 YYNGEE. The CDR3 extends over 14 amino acids. V shed 4 bases and J shed 6 bases, with 16 bases lying between them. In nucleotides, the CDR3 is TGTGCCAGCAGCCCTCCGACAGGTTTGGCTGAAGCTTTCTTT. It is translated as CASSPPTGLAEAFF. Variable domain in full (rest from reference TRBV9 and TRBJ1-1): DSGVTQTPKHLITATGQRVTLRCSPRSGDLSVYWYQQSLDQGLQFLIQYYNGEERAKGNILERFSAQQFPDLHSELNLSSLELGDSALYFCASSPPTGLAEAFFGQGTRLTVV.

V and J are TRBV4-1 and TRBJ1-2; maybe TRBD1 (5 bases). V shed 4 bases and J shed 1 base, with 16 bases lying between them. There are 16 residues in the CDR3. Per germline, CDR1 MGHRA and CDR2 YSYEKL. CDR3 DNA: TGCGCCAGCAGCCGAACCCTGGGGGTCCTTAACTATGGCTACACCTTC. This encodes CASSRTLGVLNYGYTF.

The V gene is TRBV19, the J gene TRBJ1-6; 7 nucleotides align to TRBD1. The CDR3 spans 15 residues. The germline gives CDR1 LNHDA, CDR2 SQIVND (reference sequence). Trimming at V came to 5 bases and at J to 5 bases, leaving 6 bases not matched to a gene. The CDR3 DNA follows: TGTGCCAGTAGTCGCGGGACAGCGAATAATTCACCCCTCCACTTT. It specifies CASSRGTANNSPLHF.

The chain carries TRBV11-2 and TRBJ1-5; D is unresolved. Trimming left V 5 bases short and J 3 bases short, with 14 bases between. Germline loops: CDR1 SGHAT, CDR2 FQNNGV. This CDR3 contains 15 residues. The CDR3 sequence is CASSPGRVSNQPQHF. Here the CDR3 DNA reads TGTGCCAGCAGCCCAGGCCGGGTCTCCAATCAGCCCCAGCATTTT.

The chain combines TRBV10-3 with TRBJ1-1; D unclear. V was clipped by 3 bases and J by 1 base, with 15 bases between them. The germline CDR1 and CDR2 sequences are ENHRY and SYGVKD. This CDR3 spans 16 amino acids. CDR3 DNA sequence: TGTGCCATCAGTGACGTCCGGGAAAAAGGGAACACTGAAGCTTTCTTT. It translates to CAISDVREKGNTEAFF.

The V and J genes are TRBV27 and TRBJ2-7; TRBD2 matches at 11 bases. The CDR3 consists of 15 residues. The V segment lost 4 bases and the J segment 2 bases; nucleotides outside the gene matches: 4. CDR1 MNHEY and CDR2 SMNVEV come from the germline V gene (reference sequence). The CDR3, as DNA: TGTGCCAGCAGTTCCGGGACTAGCGGAACCTACGAGCAGTACTTC. Protein product: CASSSGTSGTYEQYF.

The chain uses TRBV28 and TRBJ1-2, with unresolved D. The CDR3 length is 15 residues. CDR1 is MDHEN, CDR2 SYDVKM, per germline. Trimming removed 8 bases from V and 3 bases from J, with 19 bases in between. DNA of the CDR3: TGTGCCAGCTCGAGTCCTTCTTCTGGGGACTATGGCTACACCTTC. It encodes CASSSPSSGDYGYTF.